The clone carrying this T cell receptor (beta chain) was picked up many times. Its antigen is unidentified. Every TCR beta cDNA library bore unique molecular identifiers. TCRdb passed the PCR reads through MiXCR, listing each CDR3 protein once. The table records a few hundred thousand distinct CDR3 sequences, approximately 45% of them present only once. The sample comes from a study of post-analysis software for immune sequencing data. On the study more broadly: Patients with relapsing-remitting, secondary progressive and progressive-relapsing multiple sclerosis courses were all represented. Study-wide findings and caveats: Controls had lower frequencies than patients of 4 or 5 TRBV segments, which included TRBV5-6, TRBV5-1 and TRBV20-1. F measure grouped same-batch samples tightly together. Diversity measured as normalized Chao1 was significantly lower in multiple sclerosis patients than in controls.

There are 15 residues in the CDR3. Germline V gene sequence: CDR1 DFQATT, CDR2 SNEGSKA (reference sequence). The ends lost 4 bases at V and 7 bases at J; junction bases unmatched: 10. The source is a girl under 18 with multiple sclerosis. The V and J genes are TRBV20-1 and TRBJ2-1; 10 bases line up with TRBD2. Sequenced input: blood. CDR3 in DNA: TGCAGTGCTATTAGTAGCGGGAGGTTAACGAATGAGCAGTTCTTC. Protein sequence: CSAISSGRLTNEQFF.